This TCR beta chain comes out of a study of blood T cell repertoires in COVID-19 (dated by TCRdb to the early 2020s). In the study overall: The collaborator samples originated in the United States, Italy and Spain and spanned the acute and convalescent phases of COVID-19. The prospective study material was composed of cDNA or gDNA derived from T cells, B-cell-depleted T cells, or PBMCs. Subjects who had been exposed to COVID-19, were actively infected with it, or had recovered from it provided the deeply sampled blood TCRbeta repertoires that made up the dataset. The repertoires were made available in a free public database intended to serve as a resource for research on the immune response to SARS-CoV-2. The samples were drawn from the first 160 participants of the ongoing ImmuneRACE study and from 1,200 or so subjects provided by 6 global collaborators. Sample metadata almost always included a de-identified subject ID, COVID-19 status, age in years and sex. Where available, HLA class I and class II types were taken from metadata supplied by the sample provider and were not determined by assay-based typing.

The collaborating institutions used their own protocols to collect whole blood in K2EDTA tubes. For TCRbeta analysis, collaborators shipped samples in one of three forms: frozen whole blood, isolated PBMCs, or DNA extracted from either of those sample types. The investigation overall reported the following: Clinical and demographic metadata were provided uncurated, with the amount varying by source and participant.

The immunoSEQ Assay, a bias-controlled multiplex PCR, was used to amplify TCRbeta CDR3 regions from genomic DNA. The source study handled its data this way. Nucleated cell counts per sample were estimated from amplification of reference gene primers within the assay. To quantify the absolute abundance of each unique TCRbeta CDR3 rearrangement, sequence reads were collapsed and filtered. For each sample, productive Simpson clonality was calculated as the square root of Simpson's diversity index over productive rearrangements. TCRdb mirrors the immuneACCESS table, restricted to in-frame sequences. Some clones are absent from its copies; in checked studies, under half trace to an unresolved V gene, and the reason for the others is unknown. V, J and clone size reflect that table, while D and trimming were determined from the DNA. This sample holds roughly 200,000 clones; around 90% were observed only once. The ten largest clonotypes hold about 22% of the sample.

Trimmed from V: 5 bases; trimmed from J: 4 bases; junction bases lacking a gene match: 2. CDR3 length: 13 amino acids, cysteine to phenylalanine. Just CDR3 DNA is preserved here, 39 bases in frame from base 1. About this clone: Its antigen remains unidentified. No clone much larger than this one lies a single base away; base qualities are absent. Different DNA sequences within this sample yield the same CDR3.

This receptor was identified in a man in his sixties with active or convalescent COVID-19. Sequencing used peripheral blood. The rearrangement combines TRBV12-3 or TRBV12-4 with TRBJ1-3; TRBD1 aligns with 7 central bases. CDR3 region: CASSPGQGNTIYF. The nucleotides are TGTGCCAGCAGTCCGGGACAGGGAAACACCATATATTTT.